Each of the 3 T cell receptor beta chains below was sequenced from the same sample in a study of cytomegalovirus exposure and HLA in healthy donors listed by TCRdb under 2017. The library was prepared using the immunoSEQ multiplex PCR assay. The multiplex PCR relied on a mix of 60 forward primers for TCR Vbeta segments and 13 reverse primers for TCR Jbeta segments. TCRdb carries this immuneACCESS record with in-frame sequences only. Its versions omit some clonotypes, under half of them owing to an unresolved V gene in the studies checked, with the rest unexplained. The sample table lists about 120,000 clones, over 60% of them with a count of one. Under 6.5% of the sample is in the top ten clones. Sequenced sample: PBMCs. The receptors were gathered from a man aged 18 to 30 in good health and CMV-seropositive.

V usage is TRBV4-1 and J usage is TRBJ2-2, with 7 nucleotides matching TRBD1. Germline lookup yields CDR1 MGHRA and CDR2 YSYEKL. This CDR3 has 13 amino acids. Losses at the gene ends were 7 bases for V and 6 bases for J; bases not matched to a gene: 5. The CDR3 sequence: CASTNRGAGELFF. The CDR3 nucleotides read TGCGCCAGCACCAACAGGGGAGCCGGGGAGCTGTTTTTT.

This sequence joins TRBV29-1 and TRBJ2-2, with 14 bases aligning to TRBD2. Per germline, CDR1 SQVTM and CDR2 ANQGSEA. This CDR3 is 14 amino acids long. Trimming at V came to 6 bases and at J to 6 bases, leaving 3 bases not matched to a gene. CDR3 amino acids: CSVRTSGRPGELFF. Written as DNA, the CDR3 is TGCAGCGTAAGGACTAGCGGGAGGCCCGGGGAGCTGTTTTTT.

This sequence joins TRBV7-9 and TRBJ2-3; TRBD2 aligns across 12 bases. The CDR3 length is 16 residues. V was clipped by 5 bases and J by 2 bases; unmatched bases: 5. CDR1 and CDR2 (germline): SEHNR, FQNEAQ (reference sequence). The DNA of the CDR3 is TGTGCCAGCAGCCCGCTAGCGGGAGGGCCCACAGATACGCAGTATTTT. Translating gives CASSPLAGGPTDTQYF.